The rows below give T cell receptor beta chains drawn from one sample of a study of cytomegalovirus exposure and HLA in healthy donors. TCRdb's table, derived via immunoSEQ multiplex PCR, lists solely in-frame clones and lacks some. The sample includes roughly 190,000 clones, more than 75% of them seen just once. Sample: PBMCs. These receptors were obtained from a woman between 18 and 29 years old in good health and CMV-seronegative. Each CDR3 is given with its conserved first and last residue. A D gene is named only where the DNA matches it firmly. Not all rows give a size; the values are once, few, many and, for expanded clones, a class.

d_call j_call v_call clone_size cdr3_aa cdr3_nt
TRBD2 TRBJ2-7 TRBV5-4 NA CASSWGGVPLTYEQYF TGTGCCAGCAGCTGGGGGGGGGTACCCCTCACCTACGAGCAGTACTTC
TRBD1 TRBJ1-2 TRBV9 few CASSVAGTDNYGYTF TGTGCCAGCAGCGTAGCCGGGACAGATAACTATGGCTACACCTTC
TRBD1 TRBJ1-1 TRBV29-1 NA CSAIQGSRRAEAFF TGCAGCGCCATACAGGGGTCAAGAAGAGCTGAAGCTTTCTTT
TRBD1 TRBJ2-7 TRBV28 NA CASSLLVGTGYYEQYF TGTGCCAGCAGTTTATTAGTAGGGACAGGGTACTACGAGCAGTACTTC
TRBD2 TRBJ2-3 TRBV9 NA CASSMPSGTGDTQYF TGTGCCAGCAGCATGCCTAGCGGAACGGGAGATACGCAGTATTTT
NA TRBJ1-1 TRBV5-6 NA CASSGRGLLTYTEAFF TGTGCCAGCAGCGGGAGGGGCTTACTTACGTACACTGAAGCTTTCTTT
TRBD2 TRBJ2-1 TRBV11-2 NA CASSSLAEPEQFF TGTGCCAGCAGCTCCCTAGCGGAACCTGAGCAGTTCTTC
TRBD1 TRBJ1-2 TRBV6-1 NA CASSAGQQFYGYTF TGTGCCAGCAGTGCGGGACAGCAATTCTATGGCTACACCTTC
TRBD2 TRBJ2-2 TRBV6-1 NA CASRSGTSGSGELFF TGTGCCAGCAGATCCGGGACTAGCGGGAGCGGGGAGCTGTTTTTT
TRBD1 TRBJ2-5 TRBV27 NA CASSRRDRGETQYF TGTGCCAGCAGTCGCCGGGACAGGGGAGAGACCCAGTACTTC
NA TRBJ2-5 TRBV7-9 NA CASSRDNQETQYF TGTGCCAGCAGCCGGGACAACCAAGAGACCCAGTACTTC
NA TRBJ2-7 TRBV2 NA CASKTRPGEVDEQYF TGTGCCAGCAAGACCCGGCCCGGAGAAGTGGACGAGCAGTACTTC
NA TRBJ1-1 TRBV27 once CASSLQGTRNTEAFF TGTGCCAGCAGTTTACAGGGTACGAGGAACACTGAAGCTTTCTTT
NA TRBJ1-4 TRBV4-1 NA CASSQGGEKLFF TGCGCCAGCAGCCAAGGAGGGGAAAAACTGTTTTTT
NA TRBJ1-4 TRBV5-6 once CASSLGRVFYEGKLFF TGTGCCAGCAGCTTGGGACGGGTTTTTTATGAAGGAAAACTGTTTTTT
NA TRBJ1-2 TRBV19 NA CASTLGHDDGYTF TGTGCCAGTACCCTGGGGCACGACGATGGCTACACCTTC